Shown below are 32 T cell receptor beta chains from a single sample sequenced in a study of blood T cell repertoires in COVID-19 (dated by TCRdb to 2019 to 2021). The protocol used for the library was the immunoSEQ multiplex PCR assay. TCRdb took over this immuneACCESS table, retaining in-frame rearrangements with V and J assigned. Such tables are incomplete; in checked studies, under half of the missing clones stem from an unresolved V gene, and the remainder is unexplained. The sample table shows roughly 250,000 clones, and roughly 89% are seen once. The biggest ten clones account for roughly 1.4% of the sample. The sequencing input was peripheral blood. All receptors come from a woman aged 40 to 49 who had recovered from COVID-19.

The rearrangement uses TRBV10-3 and TRBJ1-2; 10 nucleotides align to TRBD1. There are 14 residues in the CDR3. Trimming cost V 3 bases and J 6 bases; bases outside gene matches: 4. The V gene's germline CDR1 is ENHRY and CDR2 SYGVKD. CDR3 sequence (DNA): TGTGCCATCAGTGAATTGGACAGGGGGAATGGCTACACCTTC. This translates into CAISELDRGNGYTF.

The CDR3 loop is CASNPGEAHEQFF. The CDR3 coding sequence is TGCGCCAGCAACCCGGGGGAGGCGCATGAGCAGTTCTTC. The chain carries TRBV4-1 and TRBJ2-1; weak D call: TRBD2 (6 bases). This CDR3 region has 13 residues. Germline V CDR1 and CDR2: MGHRA, YSYEKL. Trimming took 7 bases from V and 8 from J, leaving 15 bases between them.

The V call is TRBV11-2, the J call TRBJ1-2; D not resolved. In germline, CDR1 is SGHAT, CDR2 FQNNGV. CDR3 length equals 13 residues. The ends were cut back, 8 bases at V and 5 bases at J, with 15 bases in the middle. The CDR3 DNA reads as TGTGCCAGCCGAGGGTCGGGGTATTATGGCTACACCTTC. Translating gives CASRGSGYYGYTF.

The chain has TRBV7-9 and TRBJ1-4; tentatively, D is TRBD1 (6 bases). V dropped 3 bases and J dropped 3 bases, with 11 bases sitting between them. This CDR3 contains 15 residues. Germline values: CDR1 SEHNR, CDR2 FQNEAQ (reference sequence). CDR3 sequence (DNA): TGTGCCAGCAGCTTCGGGACACAGCCTAATGAAAAACTGTTTTTT. It yields the protein CASSFGTQPNEKLFF.

V gene TRBV5-1 combines with J gene TRBJ1-1; TRBD1 matches 7 bases. V lost 2 bases, J lost 0 bases, and 10 bases stayed unmatched. The germline V gene has CDR1 SGHRS and CDR2 YFSETQ. The CDR3 extends over 17 amino acids. The CDR3 bases are TGCGCCAGCAGCTTTTTGGTGACAGGGAACTTGAACACTGAAGCTTTCTTT. It encodes CASSFLVTGNLNTEAFF.

V gene TRBV4-2 combines with J gene TRBJ2-3; TRBD2 agrees at 10 bases. The V gene's germline CDR1 is LGHNA and CDR2 YNFKEQ. CDR3 size: 17 residues. V gave up 0 bases and J gave up 7 bases; unmatched junction bases: 10. The CDR3 region is CASSQEKAGGSLNTQYF. The CDR3, as DNA: TGTGCCAGCAGCCAAGAAAAAGCGGGGGGGAGTCTGAATACGCAGTATTTT.

This chain links TRBV20-1 with TRBJ2-1; D is ambiguous. Germline lookup yields CDR1 DFQATT and CDR2 SNEGSKA (reference sequence). The germline V and J ends were trimmed by 2 bases and 8 bases, with 7 bases remaining between them. The CDR3 spans 11 residues. CDR3 sequence: CSARPEYEQFF. The CDR3 DNA reads TGCAGTGCTAGACCCGAGTATGAGCAGTTCTTC.

This chain joins TRBV6-2 or TRBV6-3 and TRBJ1-1; D remains unclear. Trimming removed 5 bases from V and 10 bases from J, with 17 bases in between. Germline lookup yields CDR1 MNHEY and CDR2 SVGEGT. The CDR3 totals 13 residues. In DNA, the CDR3 is TGTGCCAGCAGTCGCGGACTCAGCAGCGGAGCTTTCTTT. Protein product: CASSRGLSSGAFF.

As to this clone: One junction end disagrees with the germline gene, perhaps due to a read error. V gene TRBV7-2 combines with J gene TRBJ1-2, with 9 bases matching TRBD1. The CDR3 length is 13 residues. Germline values: CDR1 SGHTA, CDR2 FQGNSA. The CDR3 nucleotides are TGTGCCAGCAGCTTAGCGGGACAGGGCCGTCTGGCCTTC. Translated: CASSLAGQGRLAF.

The chain carries TRBV24-1 and TRBJ2-1, with TRBD1 as a possible D gene (5 bases). The CDR3 extends over 12 amino acids. V lost 10 bases and J lost 5, with 11 bases in between. The germline CDR1 and CDR2 sequences are KGHDR and SFDVKD. The CDR3 DNA follows: TGTGCCACTACCCAGGGAAACAATGAGCAGTTCTTC. It yields the protein CATTQGNNEQFF.

The rearrangement uses TRBV12-3 or TRBV12-4 and TRBJ1-2; a possible D gene is TRBD1 (6 bases). Trimming removed 3 bases from V and 5 bases from J, with 10 bases in between. The CDR3 runs to 13 residues. In nucleotides, the CDR3 is TGTGCCAGCAGTTTGGGCAGGGGATATGGCTACACCTTC. The encoded protein is CASSLGRGYGYTF.

This chain connects TRBV3-1 (or the pseudogene TRBV3-2) to TRBJ2-1, with TRBD2 matching over 9 bases. Trimming removed 4 bases from V and 6 bases from J; junction bases left unmatched: 7. The length of the CDR3 is 15 residues. Germline V gene data show CDR1 as LGHDT and CDR2 as YNNKEL (reference sequence). This chain's CDR3 is CASSRMAGGFNEQFF. DNA for the CDR3: TGTGCCAGCAGCCGAATGGCGGGAGGGTTCAATGAGCAGTTCTTC.

The rearrangement joins TRBV29-1 to TRBJ2-1; maybe TRBD2 (7 bases). The CDR3 has 17 residues. With 2 bases removed from V and 6 bases from J, the gap between germline ends came to 23 bases. Germline V CDR1 and CDR2: SQVTM, ANQGSEA. DNA of the CDR3: TGCAGCGTTGAACGGGGGGCAGGAGACGGGCAACTCAATGAGCAGTTCTTC. Its protein product is CSVERGAGDGQLNEQFF.

This chain connects TRBV2 to TRBJ2-3; maybe TRBD1 (6 bases). Germline CDR1 reads SNHLY; CDR2 reads FYNNEI. V was shortened by 8 bases and J by 6 bases, with 15 bases between the two germline ends. The CDR3 length is 13 residues. Written as DNA, the CDR3 is TGTGCCAGCGGGACACCCCTCACGGATACGCAGTATTTT. Protein sequence: CASGTPLTDTQYF.

This rearrangement joins TRBV5-6 to TRBJ2-7; D gene ambiguous. Trimming took 1 base from V and 0 from J, leaving 5 bases between them. Germline values: CDR1 SGHDT, CDR2 YYEEEE. CDR3 size: 13 residues. The CDR3 DNA reads as TGTGCCAGCAGCTTGTACAGCTCCTACGAGCAGTACTTC. This gives the protein CASSLYSSYEQYF. The variable domain in full, with the rest retrieved from reference TRBV5-6 and TRBJ2-7, is DAGVTQSPTHLIKTRGQQVTLRCSPKSGHDTVSWYQQALGQGPQFIFQYYEEEERQRGNFPDRFSGHQFPNYSSELNVNALLLGDSALYLCASSLYSSYEQYFGPGTRLTVT.

The CDR3, as DNA: TGCGCCAGCAGCCAAGGACAGCTGGGCACCGGGGAGCTGTTTTTT. Encoded protein: CASSQGQLGTGELFF. The V gene is TRBV4-1, the J gene TRBJ2-2; the D gene is possibly TRBD1 (5 bases). The germline V gene has CDR1 MGHRA and CDR2 YSYEKL. The CDR3 consists of 15 residues. Trimming removed 1 base at V and 4 bases at J, with 10 bases between.

This clone was counted once. Here the CDR3 reads CASSLDSPVYGYTF. CDR3 DNA: TGCGCCAGCAGCCTCGACAGCCCTGTCTATGGCTACACCTTC. The chain carries TRBV5-1 and TRBJ1-2; a possible D gene is TRBD1 (5 bases). Germline CDR1 is SGHRS and CDR2 is YFSETQ. Trimming took off 4 bases at V and 4 bases at J, with 14 bases between the two ends. This CDR3 region has 14 residues.

The chain links TRBV5-5 to TRBJ1-5, with D possibly being TRBD1 (5 bases). V gave up 0 bases and J gave up 4 bases, with 11 bases separating them. The CDR3 runs to 15 residues. Germline V gene sequence: CDR1 SGHKS, CDR2 YYEKEE (reference sequence). The CDR3 bases are TGTGCCAGCAGCTTGGGTGCAGGGCCAAATCAGCCCCAGCATTTT. Its protein is CASSLGAGPNQPQHF.

This chain joins TRBV18 and TRBJ1-5; no clear D. Between the trimmed V and J ends, which lost 6 bases and 0 bases, there was a span of 6 bases. The germline V gene encodes CDR1 KGHSH and CDR2 LQKENI. CDR3 size: 13 residues. The CDR3 region is CASSLYSNQPQHF. In nucleotides, the CDR3 is TGTGCCAGCTCCCTATATAGCAATCAGCCCCAGCATTTT.

CDR3 in DNA: TGTGCCAGCGTTTGGGGACAGGGGTTTTATAATTCACCCCTCCACTTT. Translation: CASVWGQGFYNSPLHF. This chain connects TRBV2 to TRBJ1-6; TRBD1 agrees at 10 bases. CDR3 length: 16 amino acids. V shed 8 bases and J 4 bases; nucleotides not matched to a gene: 8. Germline V gene lookup returns CDR1 SNHLY and CDR2 FYNNEI.

This chain connects TRBV5-1 to TRBJ2-1, with TRBD2 matching over 8 bases. This CDR3 region has 14 residues. Trimming took 4 bases from V and 8 from J; bases not matched to a gene: 8. Germline V lookup: CDR1 SGHRS, CDR2 YFSETQ. The CDR3 coding sequence is TGCGCCAGCAGCCTCCGGGGGGGATTCTATGAGCAGTTCTTC. Its translation: CASSLRGGFYEQFF.

The V gene is TRBV5-1, the J gene TRBJ1-2; TRBD1 matches 12 bases. This CDR3 contains 18 residues. Germline V gives CDR1 SGHRS, CDR2 YFSETQ. With V trimmed by 2 bases and J by 8 bases, 16 bases remained unmatched. The CDR3 spells CASSFRGQGARTVIGYTF. CDR3 nucleotide sequence: TGCGCCAGCAGCTTTAGGGGACAGGGGGCTAGGACGGTCATCGGCTACACCTTC.

This clone was picked up a small number of times. This chain connects TRBV20-1 to TRBJ1-1, with D possibly TRBD1 on 5 matching bases. V lost 5 bases, J lost 7 bases, and 11 bases lay in between. This CDR3 is built from 11 residues. CDR1 is DFQATT and CDR2 is SNEGSKA in the germline V gene (reference sequence). CDR3 in DNA: TGCAGTGCTCGGGGGGTGGTTGAAGCTTTCTTT. Amino acids: CSARGVVEAFF.

This sequence joins TRBV18 and TRBJ1-2; D is unresolved. CDR1 is KGHSH and CDR2 is LQKENI in the germline V gene. The CDR3 length is 15 residues. With 2 bases removed from V and 0 bases from J, the gap between germline ends came to 10 bases. CDR3 sequence reads: CASSPIGEANYGYTF. The CDR3 DNA follows: TGTGCCAGCTCACCAATCGGGGAAGCTAACTATGGCTACACCTTC.

The chain couples TRBV18 to TRBJ1-6, with D perhaps matching TRBD1 (5 bases). The V gene lost 0 bases and the J gene lost 8 bases, with 14 bases spanning the gap. CDR3 length equals 16 residues. The germline V gene encodes CDR1 KGHSH and CDR2 LQKENI. The CDR3, as DNA: TGTGCCAGCTCACCACCGGCCCAGGCGGGGGATTCACCCCTCCACTTT. This translates into CASSPPAQAGDSPLHF. The whole variable domain, remainder taken from reference TRBV18 and TRBJ1-6, is NAGVMQNPRHLVRRRGQEARLRCSPMKGHSHVYWYRQLPEEGLKFMVYLQKENIIDESGMPKERFSAEFPKEGPSILRIQQVVRGDSAAYFCASSPPAQAGDSPLHFGNGTRLTVT.

The chain couples TRBV19 to TRBJ1-2; weak D call: TRBD1 (5 bases). Between the trimmed V and J ends, which lost 3 bases and 2 bases, there was a span of 10 bases. Germline CDR1 reads LNHDA; CDR2 reads SQIVND (reference sequence). The CDR3 is made up of 14 amino acids. As DNA, the CDR3 is TGTGCCAGTAGTATTCCAGGGAGGAACTATGGCTACACCTTC. Its translation is CASSIPGRNYGYTF.

The rearrangement links TRBV7-9 to TRBJ2-7; TRBD1 matches at 10 bases. Germline-derived CDR1 and CDR2 are SEHNR and FQNEAQ (reference sequence). V shed 5 bases and J 5 bases; nucleotides not matched to a gene: 9. The CDR3 has 15 amino acids. CDR3 loop: CASSTWTGGSHEQYF. CDR3 sequence (DNA): TGTGCCAGCAGCACATGGACAGGGGGTAGCCACGAGCAGTACTTC.

The chain recombines TRBV6-6 with TRBJ1-3, with TRBD1 matching 7 bases. J was trimmed by 4 bases and V by 4 bases; bases with no gene match: 1. CDR3 length: 13 amino acids. From germline, CDR1 is MNHNY and CDR2 SVGAGI (reference sequence). CDR3 in amino acids: CASSLDRGNTIYF. The CDR3 DNA reads as TGTGCCAGCAGTTTGGACAGGGGAAACACCATATATTTT.

The chain has TRBV20-1 and TRBJ1-2; 10 bases align to TRBD1. The germline gives CDR1 DFQATT, CDR2 SNEGSKA (reference sequence). The CDR3 extends over 14 amino acids. V was clipped by 3 bases and J by 3 bases; unmatched bases: 4. CDR3 nucleotides: TGCAGTGCTAGTGAAGGGACAGGGGACTATGGCTACACCTTC. Protein: CSASEGTGDYGYTF.

The chain combines TRBV13 with TRBJ1-2; perhaps TRBD1 as D (5 bases). Per the germline V gene, CDR1 is PRHDT and CDR2 is FYEKMQ (reference sequence). V lost 5 bases and J lost 6, with 13 bases in between. The CDR3 is made up of 13 amino acids. The CDR3 reads CASSRGRVDGYTF. The CDR3 DNA reads TGTGCCAGCAGCCGGGGGAGGGTAGATGGCTACACCTTC.

The chain links TRBV9 to TRBJ1-6; tentative D call: TRBD1 (6 bases). With 3 bases removed from V and 10 bases from J, the gap between germline ends came to 11 bases. Germline values: CDR1 SGDLS, CDR2 YYNGEE. This CDR3 region has 13 residues. The CDR3 nucleotides are TGTGCCAGCAGCGAACACAGGGACTCACCCCTCCACTTT. Protein sequence: CASSEHRDSPLHF.

The chain combines TRBV19 with TRBJ2-7; D not certain. The CDR3 runs to 14 residues. The V end lost 5 bases, the J end lost 0 bases, and 11 bases lay between the germline ends. CDR1 and CDR2 (germline): LNHDA, SQIVND (reference sequence). CDR3 coding DNA: TGTGCCAGTAGTGTCACAAGAAGCTCCTACGAGCAGTACTTC. Translating gives CASSVTRSSYEQYF. Filled out from reference TRBV19 and TRBJ2-7, the complete variable domain reads DGGITQSPKYLFRKEGQNVTLSCEQNLNHDAMYWYRQDPGQGLRLIYYSQIVNDFQKGDIAEGYSVSREKKESFPLTVTSAQKNPTAFYLCASSVTRSSYEQYFGPGTRLTVT.